One TCR beta chain is described in this entry. This clone is characterized as large (0.1 to 1%). Its antigen has not been determined. No base-level quality is on record; no much larger clone is a single base apart. This sample is part of a study of T cell repertoires in ileal Crohn's disease (dated by TCRdb to between 2018 and 2021). With regard to the full study: Median disease duration was around eight years, and around a third of patients were identified as active smokers at the time of surgery. M6 samples consisted of neoterminal ileum biopsies collected during postoperative colonoscopy. A prospective multicentre cohort supplied the 55 to 65 Crohn's disease patients whose TCR repertoires were analysed. A total of roughly 170 mucosal samples from approximately 57 patients were sequenced, collected from several sites on the surgical specimen and at postoperative endoscopy. The study was conducted in parallel with a multicentre cohort that was designed to identify predictors of early endoscopic recurrence following ileocolonic resection. A Rutgeerts score higher than i0 was the definition used for endoscopic postoperative recurrence. Every patient underwent surgery because of a complication, which was stricturing disease in around 60% of cases and penetrating disease in around 40%. Roughly half of the patients were given postoperative therapy, with 11 receiving thiopurines and fewer than 20 receiving anti-TNF agents.

For commercial TCRB immunosequencing, about 500 nanograms of biopsy DNA were submitted for each sample. A two-step, amplification bias-controlled multiplex PCR was used by Adaptive Biotechnology to amplify CDR3 regions from genomic DNA. Primers for every V and J gene segment were used in the first PCR, and barcodes and Illumina adapters were added in the second PCR. CDR3 libraries were sequenced using an Illumina instrument. Per the original workflow: The analysis used both the pipelines supplied by the vendor and custom analysis of the raw data in R/Bioconductor with R version 3.3.0. Clonality, which ranges from 0 to 1, was calculated as the inverse of the normalised Shannon entropy across all productive clones. High-frequency clones were defined as the share of the repertoire occupied by the top 100 clones, with only clones passing a 95% confidence test being retained. Repertoire diversity was measured with the Simpson index, and overlap between samples was measured with the Morisita-Horn index. The table comes from immuneACCESS by way of TCRdb, which keeps in-frame sequences with V and J called. Part of the clones is missing from these tables; in studies checked, under half for an unresolved V gene and the rest for unknown reasons. The V and J calls and the clone size are those of that table, but D and trimming were determined from the DNA. The sample data list some 11,000 clones, and 55% to 75% of these were observed just once. The top ten clonotypes cover 6% to 8.5% of the sample.

Sample time point, as interpreted from the label and publication: neoterminal ileum biopsy at postoperative endoscopy, about 6 months after surgery. To be eligible, patients had to be adults with ileal or ileocolonic Crohn's disease and an indication for ileocolonic resection. Before DNA extraction, whole ileal mucosal biopsies were kept frozen at -80 degrees C. Genomic DNA was isolated from frozen whole biopsies using a TRizol-based method, and the DNA was quantified with a NanoDrop 2000 spectrophotometer. The full study reports these points: The timing of postoperative endoscopy varied within the first year after surgery, and the median delay was around 6.9 months. Higher high-frequency clone percentages at surgery were associated with endoscopic recurrence; all patients with clonality above 26.8% (18/57) had recurrence. Patients who were active smokers at surgery had a significantly higher proportion of clonal expansions than non-smokers (around 26% vs 18%, p=0.02). Compared with CD4 T cells, sorted CD8 T cells held more high-frequency clones, which suggests that the mucosal expansions were mostly CD8. Only a subgroup of patients, of unstated size, had mucosal CD4 and CD8 T cells sorted and sequenced.

V is clipped by 0 bases and J by 4 bases, and the sequence between their germline boundaries is 6 bases long. CDR1 and CDR2 are read off the germline V gene as MRHNA and SNTAGT. The CDR3 runs 13 amino acids, cysteine and phenylalanine included. Only the CDR3 DNA is retained, 39 bases long and in frame from the first base. The sequencing input was ileal tissue. The origin of this receptor is an adult with Crohn's disease. The V gene is TRBV6-4 and the J gene is TRBJ1-2, with no D gene named confidently. CDR3 sequence: CASSDSKPYGYTF. In nucleotides, the sequence is TGTGCCAGCAGTGACTCGAAGCCCTATGGCTACACCTTC.